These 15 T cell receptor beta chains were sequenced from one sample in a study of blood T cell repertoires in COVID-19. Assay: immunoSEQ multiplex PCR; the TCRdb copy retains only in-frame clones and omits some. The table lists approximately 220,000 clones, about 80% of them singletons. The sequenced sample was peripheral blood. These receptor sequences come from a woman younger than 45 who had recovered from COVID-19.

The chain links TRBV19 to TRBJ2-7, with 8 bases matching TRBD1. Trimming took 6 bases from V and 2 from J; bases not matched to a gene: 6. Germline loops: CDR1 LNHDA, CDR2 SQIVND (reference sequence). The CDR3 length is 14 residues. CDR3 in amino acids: CASSPDRDAYEQYF. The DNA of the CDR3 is TGTGCCAGTAGCCCGGACAGGGACGCCTACGAGCAGTACTTC.

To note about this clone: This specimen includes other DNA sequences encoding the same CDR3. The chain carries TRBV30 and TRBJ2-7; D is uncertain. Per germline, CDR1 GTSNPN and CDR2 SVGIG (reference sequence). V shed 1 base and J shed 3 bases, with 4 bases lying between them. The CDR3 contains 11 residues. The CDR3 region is CAWSGSYEQYF. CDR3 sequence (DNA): TGTGCCTGGAGTGGGAGCTACGAGCAGTACTTC.

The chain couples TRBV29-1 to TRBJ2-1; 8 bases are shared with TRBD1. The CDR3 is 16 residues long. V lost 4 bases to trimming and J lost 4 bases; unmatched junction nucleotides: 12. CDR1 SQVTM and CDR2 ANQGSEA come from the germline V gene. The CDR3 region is CSVGFQGAQGYNEQFF. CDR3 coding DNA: TGCAGCGTTGGATTCCAGGGGGCGCAGGGATACAATGAGCAGTTCTTC.

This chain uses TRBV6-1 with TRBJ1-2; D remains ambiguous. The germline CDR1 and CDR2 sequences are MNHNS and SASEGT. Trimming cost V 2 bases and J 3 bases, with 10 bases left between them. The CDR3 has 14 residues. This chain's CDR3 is CASSELSTYYGYTF. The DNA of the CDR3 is TGTGCCAGCAGTGAACTAAGCACCTACTATGGCTACACCTTC.

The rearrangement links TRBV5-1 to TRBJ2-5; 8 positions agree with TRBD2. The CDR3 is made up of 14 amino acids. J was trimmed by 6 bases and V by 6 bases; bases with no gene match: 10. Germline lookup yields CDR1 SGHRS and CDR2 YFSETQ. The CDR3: CASTVGGAEQTQYF. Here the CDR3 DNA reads TGCGCCAGCACCGTCGGGGGGGCTGAACAGACCCAGTACTTC.

The CDR3 protein is CASSPGLGGTVEQFF. The CDR3 DNA sequence: TGTGCCAGCAGCCCGGGACTAGGGGGAACCGTGGAGCAGTTCTTC. The chain employs TRBV13 and TRBJ2-1; 8 bases agree with TRBD2. The trim removed 5 bases at V and 10 bases at J, leaving 13 bases unmatched. The length of the CDR3 is 15 residues. Per germline, CDR1 PRHDT and CDR2 FYEKMQ (reference sequence). The complete variable domain, with remaining parts taken from reference TRBV13 and TRBJ2-1, reads AAGVIQSPRHLIKEKRETATLKCYPIPRHDTVYWYQQGPGQDPQFLISFYEKMQSDKGSIPDRFSAQQFSDYHSELNMSSLELGDSALYFCASSPGLGGTVEQFFGPGTRLTVL.

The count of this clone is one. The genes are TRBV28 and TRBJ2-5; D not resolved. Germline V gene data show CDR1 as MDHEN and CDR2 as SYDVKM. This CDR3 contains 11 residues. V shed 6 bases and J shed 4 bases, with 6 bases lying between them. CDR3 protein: CASSHRETQYF. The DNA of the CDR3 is TGTGCCAGCAGCCATAGAGAGACCCAGTACTTC.

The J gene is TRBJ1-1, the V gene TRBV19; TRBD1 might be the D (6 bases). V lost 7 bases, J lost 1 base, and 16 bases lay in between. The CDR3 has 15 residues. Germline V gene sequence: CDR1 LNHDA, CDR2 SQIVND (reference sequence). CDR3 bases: TGTGCCAGTATAGTCGGACAGAACCGGAACACTGAAGCTTTCTTT. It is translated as CASIVGQNRNTEAFF. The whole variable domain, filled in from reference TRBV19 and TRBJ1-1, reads DGGITQSPKYLFRKEGQNVTLSCEQNLNHDAMYWYRQDPGQGLRLIYYSQIVNDFQKGDIAEGYSVSREKKESFPLTVTSAQKNPTAFYLCASIVGQNRNTEAFFGQGTRLTVV.

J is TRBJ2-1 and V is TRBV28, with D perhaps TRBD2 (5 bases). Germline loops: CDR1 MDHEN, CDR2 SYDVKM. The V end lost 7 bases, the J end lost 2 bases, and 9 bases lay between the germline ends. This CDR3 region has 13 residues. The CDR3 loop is CASTSGTYNEQFF. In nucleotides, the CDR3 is TGTGCCAGCACCAGCGGAACCTACAATGAGCAGTTCTTC.

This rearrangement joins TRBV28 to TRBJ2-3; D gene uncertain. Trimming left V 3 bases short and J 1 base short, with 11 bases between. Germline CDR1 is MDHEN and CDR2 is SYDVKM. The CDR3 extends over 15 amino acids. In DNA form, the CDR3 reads TGTGCCAGCAGTTTTCCGGCAGAGGGCACAGATACGCAGTATTTT. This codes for CASSFPAEGTDTQYF.

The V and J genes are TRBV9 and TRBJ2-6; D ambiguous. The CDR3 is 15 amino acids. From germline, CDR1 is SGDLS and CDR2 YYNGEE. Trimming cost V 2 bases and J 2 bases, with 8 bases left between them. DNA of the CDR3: TGTGCCAGCAGCGTGTGGCTCGCTGGGGCCAACGTCCTGACTTTC. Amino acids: CASSVWLAGANVLTF.

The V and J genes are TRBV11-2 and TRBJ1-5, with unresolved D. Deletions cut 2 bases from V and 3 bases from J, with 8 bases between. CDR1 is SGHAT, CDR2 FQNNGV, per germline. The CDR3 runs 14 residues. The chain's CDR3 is CASSLYNINQPQHF. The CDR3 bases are TGTGCCAGCAGCTTATATAATATCAATCAGCCCCAGCATTTT.

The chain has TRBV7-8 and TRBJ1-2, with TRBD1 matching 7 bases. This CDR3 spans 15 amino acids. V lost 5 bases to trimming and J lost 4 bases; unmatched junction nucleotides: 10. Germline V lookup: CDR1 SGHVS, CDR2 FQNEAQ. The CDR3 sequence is CASSVEGTVRYGYTF. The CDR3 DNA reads TGTGCCAGCAGCGTTGAGGGGACAGTCCGCTATGGCTACACCTTC.

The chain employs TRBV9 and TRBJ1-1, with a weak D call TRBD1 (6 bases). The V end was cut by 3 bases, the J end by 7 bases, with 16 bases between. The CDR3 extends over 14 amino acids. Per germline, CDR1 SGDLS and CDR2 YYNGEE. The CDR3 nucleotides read TGTGCCAGCAGCGCAAGGGACATGAATCGTGAAGCTTTCTTT. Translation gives CASSARDMNREAFF.

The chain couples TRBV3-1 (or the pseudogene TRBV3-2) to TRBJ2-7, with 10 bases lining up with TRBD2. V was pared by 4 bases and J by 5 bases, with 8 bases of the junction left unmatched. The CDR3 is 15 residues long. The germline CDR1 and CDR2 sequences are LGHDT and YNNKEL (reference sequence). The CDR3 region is CASSPPGLASHEQYF. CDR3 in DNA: TGTGCCAGCAGCCCCCCGGGACTAGCGTCTCACGAGCAGTACTTC.